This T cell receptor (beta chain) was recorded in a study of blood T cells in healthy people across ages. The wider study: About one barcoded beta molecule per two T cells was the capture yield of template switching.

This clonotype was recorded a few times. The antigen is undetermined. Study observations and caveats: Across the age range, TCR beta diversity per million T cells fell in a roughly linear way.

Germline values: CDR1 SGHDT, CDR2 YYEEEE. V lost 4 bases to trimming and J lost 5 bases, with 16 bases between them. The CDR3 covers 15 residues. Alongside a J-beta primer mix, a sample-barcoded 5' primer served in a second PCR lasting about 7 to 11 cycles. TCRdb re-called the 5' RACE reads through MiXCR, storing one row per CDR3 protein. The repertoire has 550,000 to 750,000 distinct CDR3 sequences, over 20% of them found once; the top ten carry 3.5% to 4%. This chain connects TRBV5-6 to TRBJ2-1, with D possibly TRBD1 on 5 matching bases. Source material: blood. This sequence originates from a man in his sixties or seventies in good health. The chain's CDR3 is CASSLQGRLNNEQFF. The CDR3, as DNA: TGTGCCAGCAGCCTTCAGGGAAGGCTAAACAATGAGCAGTTCTTC.